This TCR beta chain was sequenced in a study of T cell repertoires in cytomegalovirus infection. Looking at the study overall: CMV infection and matching HLA type were both indicated by public TCR beta signatures. Broader study findings: HLA-C-restricted, CMV-specific TCR beta clonotypes were dominant ex vivo. Frequencies of public TCR beta families were cumulated, and this identified carriers of CMV plus the relevant HLA.

This clonotype is a singleton in its sample. What it recognizes is unknown. TCRdb processed the reads anew with MiXCR; each CDR3 protein has one entry. This table has around 70,000 distinct CDR3 sequences, less than 30% appearing once. This TCR was sampled from a human donor in good health (CMV status not recorded). Some clones in this sample may be carry-over from other donors' samples. Here the sequenced sample was CD8+ T cells from cultured PBMCs, taken from culture after CMV antigen stimulation.

CDR3 bases: TGTGCCAGCAGCTTGTGGGGCGAGAACACCGGGGAGCTGTTTTTT. Translation: CASSLWGENTGELFF. V and J are TRBV5-4 and TRBJ2-2, with a weak D call TRBD1 (5 bases). Looked up from germline, CDR1 is SGHNT and CDR2 is YYREEE (reference sequence). This CDR3 region has 15 residues. With 1 base removed from V and 1 base from J, the gap between germline ends came to 8 bases.